This T cell receptor beta chain is drawn from a study of T cell responses to AZD1222 COVID-19 vaccine (dated by TCRdb to the early 2020s). Broadly, across the study: A total of just over 230 trial participants underwent TCR sequencing, of whom about 210 had received two doses of AZD1222 and 26 had received two doses of the MenACWY control vaccine. Trial participants were enrolled into age subgroups of 18-55, 56-69 and 70-plus years, which contained around 140, 26 and 57 TCR-sequenced participants, respectively.

Summary of the overall study and its limitations: No day 14 peak-response samples were available, so repertoires were characterized only after the peak T cell response. Only five to seven AZD1222 recipients were SARS-CoV-2 seropositive at baseline, limiting conclusions about previously exposed vaccinees. Participants were mostly white British and included more females than males, and it was suggested by the authors that clonal diversity may have been underestimated. Vaccine-associated CD4 TCRs spanned the whole spike protein, with dominant responses in regions 160-218 and 743-854. In the small 56-69-year group, the increase in depth fell short of significance, most likely because of low power. Spike-specific TCR breadth and depth rose significantly after two AZD1222 doses compared with day 0 and with MenACWY recipients. Epitopes outside the regions mutated in the B.1.351 and B.1.1.7 variants were reportedly recognized by nearly half of the unique spike-specific TCRs.

In light of the paper, this sample's time point label describes: about 28 days (+/-7) after the second vaccine dose. AZD1222 recipients whose second dose came at about 4 weeks and those whose second dose came at about 12 weeks were combined into one group, since spike-specific TCR depth and breadth did not differ between the two schedules. The vaccinee samples were drawn from two UK trials, COV001 and COV002, one of which was a single-blind randomized controlled phase 2/3 trial testing AZD1222 (ChAdOx1 nCoV-19) in healthy adults. For TCRbeta chain sequencing, PBMC samples from trial participants were taken at day 0 and at day 28 after the second dose. The CDR3 regions of human TCRbeta chains were subjected to immunosequencing. As for the authors' bioinformatics: TCRs in the repertoires were matched against a reference library of SARS-CoV-2-specific TCRs that had been generated with the MIRA antigen-specificity platform. Breadth was defined as the fraction of unique TCRs that were SARS-CoV-2-associated. Depth was defined as the fraction of total T cells that were SARS-CoV-2-associated. Using the MIRA data, each spike-specific TCR was assigned both to the spike region to which the TCR was reactive and to a CD4 or CD8 class. Log10-transformed breadth and depth values were compared by one-way ANOVA with Sidak's multiple comparisons tests. In its TCRdb copy, this immuneACCESS table keeps in-frame sequences only and misses some clones. Where compared with another copy, unresolved V genes explain less than half of these, and the others have no known cause. V and J calls plus clone size are reproduced from that table; the DNA served to infer D and trimming. Present in this sample are some 140,000 clones, about 93% of which were seen just once. The ten largest clonotypes hold 6% to 7.5% of the sample.

The junction carries 19 bases between V and J, which are trimmed by 7 bases and 1 base respectively. Based on the germline V gene (reference sequence), the CDR1 and CDR2 sequences are WNHNN and SYGVQD. The CDR3 goes from the cysteine to the phenylalanine over 16 residues. Just CDR3 DNA is preserved here, 48 bases in frame from base 1. In its sample, this clone was seen once. Its antigen remains undetermined. The record has no base qualities; no much larger clone is one base away. The sample here was peripheral blood, taken 28 days after the second AZD1222 dose. The receptor's source is an adult who received the AZD1222 COVID-19 vaccine. The chain was built from TRBV10-1 and TRBJ1-1; tentative D gene TRBD1, with 5 bases matching. The CDR3 loop reads CASTVPRTPRNTEAFF. The bases are TGCGCCAGCACCGTCCCCCGGACACCTCGGAACACTGAAGCTTTCTTT.